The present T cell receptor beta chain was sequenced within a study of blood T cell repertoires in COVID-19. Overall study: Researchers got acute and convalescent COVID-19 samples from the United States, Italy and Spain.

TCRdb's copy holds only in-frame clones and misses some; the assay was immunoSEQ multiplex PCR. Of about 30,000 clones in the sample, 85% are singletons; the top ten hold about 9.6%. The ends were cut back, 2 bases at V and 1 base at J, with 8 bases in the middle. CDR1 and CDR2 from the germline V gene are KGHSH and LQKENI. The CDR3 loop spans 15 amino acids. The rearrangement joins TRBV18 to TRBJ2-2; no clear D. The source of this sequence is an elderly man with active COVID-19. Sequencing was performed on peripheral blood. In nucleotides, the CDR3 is TGTGCCAGCTCACCAACACAGTTGAACACCGGGGAGCTGTTTTTT. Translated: CASSPTQLNTGELFF.